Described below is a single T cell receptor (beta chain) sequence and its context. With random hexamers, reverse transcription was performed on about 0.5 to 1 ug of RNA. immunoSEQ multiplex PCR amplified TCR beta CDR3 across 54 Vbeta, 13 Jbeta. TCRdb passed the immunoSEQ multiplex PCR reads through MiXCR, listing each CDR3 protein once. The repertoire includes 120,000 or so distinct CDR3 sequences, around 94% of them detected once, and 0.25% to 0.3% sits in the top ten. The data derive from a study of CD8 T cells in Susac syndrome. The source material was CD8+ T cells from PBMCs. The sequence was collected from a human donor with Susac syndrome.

The CDR3 protein is CSARANRGEETQYF. The CDR3 DNA reads as TGCAGTGCTAGAGCCAATAGGGGTGAAGAGACCCAGTACTTC. The rearrangement uses TRBV20-1 and TRBJ2-5, with D tentatively TRBD1 (5 bases). The CDR3 runs 14 residues. Looked up from germline, CDR1 is DFQATT and CDR2 is SNEGSKA (reference sequence). Trimming stripped 1 base from V and 3 bases from J, with 12 bases between.